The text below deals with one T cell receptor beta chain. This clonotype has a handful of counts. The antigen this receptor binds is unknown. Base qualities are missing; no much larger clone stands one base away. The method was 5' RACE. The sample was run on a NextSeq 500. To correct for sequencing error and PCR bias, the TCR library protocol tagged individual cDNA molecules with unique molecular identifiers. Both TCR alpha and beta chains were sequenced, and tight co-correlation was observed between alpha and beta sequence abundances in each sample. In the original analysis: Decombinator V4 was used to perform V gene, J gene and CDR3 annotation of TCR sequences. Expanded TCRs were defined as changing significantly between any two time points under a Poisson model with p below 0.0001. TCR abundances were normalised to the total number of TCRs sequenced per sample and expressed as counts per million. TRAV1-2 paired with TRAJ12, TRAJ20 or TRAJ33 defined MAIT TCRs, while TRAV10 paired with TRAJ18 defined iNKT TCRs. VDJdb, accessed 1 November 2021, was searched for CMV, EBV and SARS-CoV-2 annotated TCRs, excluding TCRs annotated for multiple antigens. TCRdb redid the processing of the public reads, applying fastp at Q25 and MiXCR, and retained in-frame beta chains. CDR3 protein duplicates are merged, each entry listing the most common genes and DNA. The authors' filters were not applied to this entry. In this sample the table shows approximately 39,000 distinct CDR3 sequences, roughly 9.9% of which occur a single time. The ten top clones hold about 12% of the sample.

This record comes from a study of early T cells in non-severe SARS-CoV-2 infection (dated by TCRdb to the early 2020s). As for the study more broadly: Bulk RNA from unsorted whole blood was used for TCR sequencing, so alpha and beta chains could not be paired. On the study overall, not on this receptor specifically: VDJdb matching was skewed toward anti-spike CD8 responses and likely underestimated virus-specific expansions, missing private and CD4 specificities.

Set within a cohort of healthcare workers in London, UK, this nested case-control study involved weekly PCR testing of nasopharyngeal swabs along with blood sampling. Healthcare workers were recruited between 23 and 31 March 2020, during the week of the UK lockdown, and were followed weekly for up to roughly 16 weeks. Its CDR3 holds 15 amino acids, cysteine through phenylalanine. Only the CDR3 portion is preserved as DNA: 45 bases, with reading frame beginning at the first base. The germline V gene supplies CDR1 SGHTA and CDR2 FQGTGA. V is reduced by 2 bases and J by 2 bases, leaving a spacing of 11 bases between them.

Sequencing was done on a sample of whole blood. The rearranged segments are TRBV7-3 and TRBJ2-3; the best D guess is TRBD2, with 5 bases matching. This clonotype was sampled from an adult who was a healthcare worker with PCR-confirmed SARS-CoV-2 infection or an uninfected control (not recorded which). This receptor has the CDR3 CASSLGSSPTDTQYF. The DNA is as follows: TGTGCCAGCAGCTTAGGGTCTAGCCCCACAGATACGCAGTATTTT. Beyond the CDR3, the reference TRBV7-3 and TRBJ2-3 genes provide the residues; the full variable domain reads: GAGVSQTPSNKVTEKGKYVELRCDPISGHTALYWYRQSLGQGPEFLIYFQGTGAADDSGLPNDRFFAVRPEGSVSTLKIQRTERGDSAVYLCASSLGSSPTDTQYFGPGTRLTVL.